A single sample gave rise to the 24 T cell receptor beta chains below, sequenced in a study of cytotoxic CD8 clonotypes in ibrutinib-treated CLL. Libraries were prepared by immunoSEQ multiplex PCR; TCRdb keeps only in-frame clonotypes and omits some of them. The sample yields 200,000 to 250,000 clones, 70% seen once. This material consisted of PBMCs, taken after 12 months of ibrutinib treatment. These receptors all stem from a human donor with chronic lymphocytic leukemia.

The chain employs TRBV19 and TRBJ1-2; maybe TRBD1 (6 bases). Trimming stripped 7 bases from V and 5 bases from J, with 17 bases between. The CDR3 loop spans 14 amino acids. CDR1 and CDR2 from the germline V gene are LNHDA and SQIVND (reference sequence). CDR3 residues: CASNDPGQPYGYTF. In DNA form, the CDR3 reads TGTGCCAGTAATGACCCCGGACAGCCTTATGGCTACACCTTC. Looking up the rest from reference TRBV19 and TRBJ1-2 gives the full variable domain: DGGITQSPKYLFRKEGQNVTLSCEQNLNHDAMYWYRQDPGQGLRLIYYSQIVNDFQKGDIAEGYSVSREKKESFPLTVTSAQKNPTAFYLCASNDPGQPYGYTFGSGTRLTVV.

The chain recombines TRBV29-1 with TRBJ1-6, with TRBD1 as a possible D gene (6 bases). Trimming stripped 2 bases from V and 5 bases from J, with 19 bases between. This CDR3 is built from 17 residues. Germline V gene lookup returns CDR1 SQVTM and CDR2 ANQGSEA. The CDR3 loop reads CSVEFSGGAPNNSPLHF. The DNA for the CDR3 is TGCAGCGTTGAATTTTCGGGGGGGGCCCCAAATAATTCACCCCTCCACTTT.

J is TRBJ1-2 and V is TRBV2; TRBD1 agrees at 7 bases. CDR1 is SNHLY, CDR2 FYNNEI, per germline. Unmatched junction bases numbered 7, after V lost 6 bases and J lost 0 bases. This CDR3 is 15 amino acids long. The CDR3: CASSQGTATNYGYTF. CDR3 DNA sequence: TGTGCCAGCAGCCAAGGGACAGCTACTAACTATGGCTACACCTTC.

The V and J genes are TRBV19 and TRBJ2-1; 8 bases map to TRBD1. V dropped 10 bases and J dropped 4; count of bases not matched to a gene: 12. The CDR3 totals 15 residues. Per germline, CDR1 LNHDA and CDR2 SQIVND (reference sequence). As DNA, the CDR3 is TGTGCCACCAGAAAACGGGGACAGGAGTACAATGAGCAGTTCTTC. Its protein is CATRKRGQEYNEQFF.

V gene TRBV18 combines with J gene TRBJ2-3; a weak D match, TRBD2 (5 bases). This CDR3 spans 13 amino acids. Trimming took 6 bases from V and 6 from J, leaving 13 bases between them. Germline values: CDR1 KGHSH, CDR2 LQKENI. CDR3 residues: CASSTGSADTQYF. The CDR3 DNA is TGTGCCAGCTCCACGGGGTCGGCGGATACGCAGTATTTT.

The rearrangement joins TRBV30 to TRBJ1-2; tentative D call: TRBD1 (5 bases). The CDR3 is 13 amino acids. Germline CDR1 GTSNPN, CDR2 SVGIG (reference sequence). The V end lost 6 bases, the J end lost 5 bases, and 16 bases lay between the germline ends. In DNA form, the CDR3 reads TGTGCCTGTAACCGGGACGGAGTTTATGGCTACACCTTC. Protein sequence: CACNRDGVYGYTF.

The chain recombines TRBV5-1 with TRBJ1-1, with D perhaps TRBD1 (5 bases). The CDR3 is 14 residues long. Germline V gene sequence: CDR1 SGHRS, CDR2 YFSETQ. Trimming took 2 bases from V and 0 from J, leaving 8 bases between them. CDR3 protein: CASSLNRMNTEAFF. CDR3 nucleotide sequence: TGCGCCAGCAGCTTAAACAGGATGAACACTGAAGCTTTCTTT.

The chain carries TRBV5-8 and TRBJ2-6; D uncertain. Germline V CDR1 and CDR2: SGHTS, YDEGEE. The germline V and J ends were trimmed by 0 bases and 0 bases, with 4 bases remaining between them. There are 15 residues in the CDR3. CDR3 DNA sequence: TGTGCCAGCAGCTTGGGTGACTCTGGGGCCAACGTCCTGACTTTC. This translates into CASSLGDSGANVLTF.

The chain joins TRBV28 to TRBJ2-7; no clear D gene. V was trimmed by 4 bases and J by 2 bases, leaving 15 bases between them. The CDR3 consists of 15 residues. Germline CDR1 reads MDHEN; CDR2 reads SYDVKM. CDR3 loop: CASSSVLGRTYEQYF. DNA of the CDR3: TGTGCCAGCAGTTCGGTTTTAGGACGGACCTACGAGCAGTACTTC.

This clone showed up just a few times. CDR3 DNA sequence: TGTGCCAGCTCCACCGGGACAGGGAAAGGCTACACCTTC. This sequence encodes CASSTGTGKGYTF. The J gene is TRBJ1-2, the V gene TRBV18; 9 bases map to TRBD1. The trim removed 6 bases at V and 8 bases at J, leaving 7 bases unmatched. CDR1 KGHSH and CDR2 LQKENI come from the germline V gene. CDR3 size: 13 residues.

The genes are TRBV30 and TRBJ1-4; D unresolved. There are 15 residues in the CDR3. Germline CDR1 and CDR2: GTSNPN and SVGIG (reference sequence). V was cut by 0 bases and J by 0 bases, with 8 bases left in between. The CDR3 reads CAWSVKRATNEKLFF. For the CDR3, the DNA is TGTGCCTGGAGTGTTAAAAGGGCAACTAATGAAAAACTGTTTTTT. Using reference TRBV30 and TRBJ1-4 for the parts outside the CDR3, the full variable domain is SQTIHQWPATLVQPVGSPLSLECTVEGTSNPNLYWYRQAAGRGLQLLFYSVGIGQISSEVPQNLSASRPQDRQFILSSKKLLLSDSGFYLCAWSVKRATNEKLFFGSGTQLSVL.

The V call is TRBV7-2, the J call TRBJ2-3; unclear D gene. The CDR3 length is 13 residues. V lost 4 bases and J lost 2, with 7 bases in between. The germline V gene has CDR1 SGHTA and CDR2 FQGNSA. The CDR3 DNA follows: TGTGCCAGCAGCTGGGATCTCACAGATACGCAGTATTTT. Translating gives CASSWDLTDTQYF.

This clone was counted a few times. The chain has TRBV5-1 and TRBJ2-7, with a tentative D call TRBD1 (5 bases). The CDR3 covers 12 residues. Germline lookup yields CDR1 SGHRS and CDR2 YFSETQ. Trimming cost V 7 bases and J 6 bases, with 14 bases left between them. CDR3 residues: CASALDRTEQYF. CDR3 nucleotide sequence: TGCGCCAGCGCACTTGACAGAACCGAGCAGTACTTC.

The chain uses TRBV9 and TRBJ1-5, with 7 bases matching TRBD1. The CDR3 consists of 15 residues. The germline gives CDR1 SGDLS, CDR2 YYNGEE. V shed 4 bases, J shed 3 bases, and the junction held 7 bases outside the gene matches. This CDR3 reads CASSPLGQTNQPQHF. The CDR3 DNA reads TGTGCCAGCAGCCCCCTGGGACAGACCAATCAGCCCCAGCATTTT. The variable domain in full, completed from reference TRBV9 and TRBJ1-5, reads DSGVTQTPKHLITATGQRVTLRCSPRSGDLSVYWYQQSLDQGLQFLIQYYNGEERAKGNILERFSAQQFPDLHSELNLSSLELGDSALYFCASSPLGQTNQPQHFGDGTRLSIL.

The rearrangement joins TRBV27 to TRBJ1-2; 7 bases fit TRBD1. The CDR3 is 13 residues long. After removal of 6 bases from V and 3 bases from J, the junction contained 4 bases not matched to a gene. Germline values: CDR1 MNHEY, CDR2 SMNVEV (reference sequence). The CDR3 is CASSLTGDYGYTF. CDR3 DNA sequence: TGTGCCAGCAGCCTAACAGGGGACTATGGCTACACCTTC.

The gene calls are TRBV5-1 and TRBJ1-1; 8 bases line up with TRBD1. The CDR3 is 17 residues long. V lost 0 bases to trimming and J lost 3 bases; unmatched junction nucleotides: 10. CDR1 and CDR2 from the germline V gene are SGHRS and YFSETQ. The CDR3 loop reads CASSLAGAGGPDTEAFF. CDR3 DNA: TGCGCCAGCAGCTTGGCCGGGGCAGGGGGCCCGGACACTGAAGCTTTCTTT.

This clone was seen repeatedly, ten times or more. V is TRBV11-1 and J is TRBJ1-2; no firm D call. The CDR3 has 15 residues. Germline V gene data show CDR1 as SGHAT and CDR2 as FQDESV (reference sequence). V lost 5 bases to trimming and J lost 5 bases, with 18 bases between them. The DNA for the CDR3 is TGTGCCAGCAGCCCCCTAAGTGGATGGGCGTATGGCTACACCTTC. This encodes CASSPLSGWAYGYTF.

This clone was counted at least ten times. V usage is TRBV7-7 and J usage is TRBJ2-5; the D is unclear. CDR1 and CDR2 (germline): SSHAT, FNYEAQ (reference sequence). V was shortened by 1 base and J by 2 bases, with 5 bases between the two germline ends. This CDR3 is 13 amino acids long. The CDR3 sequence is CASSLGQQETQYF. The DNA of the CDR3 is TGTGCCAGCAGCTTAGGGCAGCAAGAGACCCAGTACTTC. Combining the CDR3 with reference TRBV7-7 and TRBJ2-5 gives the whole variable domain GAGVSQSPRYKVTKRGQDVTLRCDPISSHATLYWYQQALGQGPEFLTYFNYEAQPDKSGLPSDRFSAERPEGSISTLTIQRTEQRDSAMYRCASSLGQQETQYFGPGTRLLVL.

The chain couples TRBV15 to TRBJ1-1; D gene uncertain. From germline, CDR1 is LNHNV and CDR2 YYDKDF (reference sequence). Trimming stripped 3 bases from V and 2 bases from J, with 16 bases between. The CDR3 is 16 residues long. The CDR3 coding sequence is TGTGCCACCAGCAGGGGAGGGAAAGACCGTAACACTGAAGCTTTCTTT. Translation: CATSRGGKDRNTEAFF.

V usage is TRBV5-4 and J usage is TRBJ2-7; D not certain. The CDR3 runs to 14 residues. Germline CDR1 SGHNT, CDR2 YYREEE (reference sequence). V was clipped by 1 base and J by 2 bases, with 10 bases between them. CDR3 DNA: TGTGCCAGCAGCTTGTTTAACAGACCCTACGAGCAGTACTTC. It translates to CASSLFNRPYEQYF.

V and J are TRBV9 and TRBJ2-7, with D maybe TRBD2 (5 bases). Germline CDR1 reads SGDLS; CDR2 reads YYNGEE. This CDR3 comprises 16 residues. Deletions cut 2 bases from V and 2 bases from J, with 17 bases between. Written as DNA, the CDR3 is TGTGCCAGCAGCGTCAGAGGTGACTACTTAACCTACGAGCAGTACTTC. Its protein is CASSVRGDYLTYEQYF.

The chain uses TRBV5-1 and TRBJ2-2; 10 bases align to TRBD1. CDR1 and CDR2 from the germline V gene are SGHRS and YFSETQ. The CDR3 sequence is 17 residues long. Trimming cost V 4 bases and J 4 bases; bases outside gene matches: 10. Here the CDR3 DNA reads TGCGCCAGCAGCCAGGACAGGGGGTCTTTGATCACCGGGGAGCTGTTTTTT. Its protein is CASSQDRGSLITGELFF.

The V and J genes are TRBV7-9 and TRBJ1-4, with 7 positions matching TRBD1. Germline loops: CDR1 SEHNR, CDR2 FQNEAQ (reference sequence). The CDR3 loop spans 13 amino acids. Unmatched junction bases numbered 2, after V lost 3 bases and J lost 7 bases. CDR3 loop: CASSFGQAEKLFF. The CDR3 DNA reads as TGTGCCAGCAGCTTCGGACAGGCTGAAAAACTGTTTTTT.

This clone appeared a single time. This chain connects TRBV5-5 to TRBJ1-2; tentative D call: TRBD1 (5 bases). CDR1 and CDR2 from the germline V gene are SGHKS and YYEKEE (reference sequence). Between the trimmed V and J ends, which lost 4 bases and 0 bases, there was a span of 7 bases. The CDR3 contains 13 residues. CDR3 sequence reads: CASSKTANYGYTF. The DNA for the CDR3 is TGTGCCAGCAGCAAGACAGCTAACTATGGCTACACCTTC. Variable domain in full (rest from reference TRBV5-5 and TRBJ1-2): DAGVTQSPTHLIKTRGQQVTLRCSPISGHKSVSWYQQVLGQGPQFIFQYYEKEERGRGNFPDRFSARQFPNYSSELNVNALLLGDSALYLCASSKTANYGYTFGSGTRLTVV.